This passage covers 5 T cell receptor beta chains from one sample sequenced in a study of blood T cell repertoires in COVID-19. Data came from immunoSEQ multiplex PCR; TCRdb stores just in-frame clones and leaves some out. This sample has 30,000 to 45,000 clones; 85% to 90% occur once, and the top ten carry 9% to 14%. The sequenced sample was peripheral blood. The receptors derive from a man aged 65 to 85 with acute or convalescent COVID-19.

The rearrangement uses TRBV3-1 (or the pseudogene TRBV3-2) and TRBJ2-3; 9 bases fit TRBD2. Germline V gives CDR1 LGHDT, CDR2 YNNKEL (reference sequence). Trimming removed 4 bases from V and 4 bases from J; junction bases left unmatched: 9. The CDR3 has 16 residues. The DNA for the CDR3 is TGTGCCAGCAGCCCGTATAGCGGGAGATTAGCAGATACGCAGTATTTT. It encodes CASSPYSGRLADTQYF.

The chain's CDR3 is CASSEAHRTTEAFF. In nucleotides, the CDR3 is TGTGCCAGCAGTGAAGCGCACAGGACCACTGAAGCTTTCTTT. The gene calls are TRBV6-1 and TRBJ1-1, with a possible D match to TRBD1 (5 bases). The CDR3 totals 14 residues. Trimming took 0 bases from V and 4 from J, leaving 9 bases between them. Per the germline V gene, CDR1 is MNHNS and CDR2 is SASEGT.

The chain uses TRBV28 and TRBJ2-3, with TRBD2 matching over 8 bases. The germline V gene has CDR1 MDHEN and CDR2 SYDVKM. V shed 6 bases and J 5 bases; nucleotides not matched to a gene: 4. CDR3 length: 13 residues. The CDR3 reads CASSPAGGDTQYF. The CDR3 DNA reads TGTGCCAGCAGCCCTGCGGGAGGAGATACGCAGTATTTT.

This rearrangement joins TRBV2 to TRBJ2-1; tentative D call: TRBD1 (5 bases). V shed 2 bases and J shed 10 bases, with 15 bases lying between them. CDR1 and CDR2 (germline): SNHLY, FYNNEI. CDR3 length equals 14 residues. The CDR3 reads CASSESPSAGEQFF. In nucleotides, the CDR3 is TGTGCCAGCAGTGAAAGTCCGTCAGCAGGGGAGCAGTTCTTC.

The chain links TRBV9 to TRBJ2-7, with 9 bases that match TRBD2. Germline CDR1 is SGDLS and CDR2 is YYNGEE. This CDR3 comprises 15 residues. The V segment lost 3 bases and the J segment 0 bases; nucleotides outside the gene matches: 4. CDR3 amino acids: CASSGSGSSSYEQYF. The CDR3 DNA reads TGTGCCAGCAGCGGTAGCGGGAGTAGCTCCTACGAGCAGTACTTC.